One sample yielded the 32 T cell receptor beta chains listed below, sequenced in a study of blood T cell repertoires in COVID-19. Profiled with immunoSEQ multiplex PCR; TCRdb holds only in-frame clones, not every one. Here the sample spans about 120,000 clones, about nine tenths being singletons. Specimen: peripheral blood. The origin of the receptors is a man between 70 and 80 years old who had recovered from COVID-19.

The chain uses TRBV13 and TRBJ2-1; D is possibly TRBD2 (6 bases). Germline CDR1 PRHDT, CDR2 FYEKMQ (reference sequence). The CDR3 is 17 residues long. V was cut by 5 bases and J by 4 bases, with 21 bases left in between. CDR3 sequence: CASSGRGTFWLYNEQFF. CDR3 nucleotide sequence: TGTGCCAGCAGCGGACGCGGGACTTTCTGGTTATACAATGAGCAGTTCTTC.

The V call is TRBV12-3 or TRBV12-4, the J call TRBJ2-5; weak D call: TRBD2 (6 bases). Trimming shortened V by 7 bases and J by 5 bases, and 14 bases separated the two germline ends. The CDR3 consists of 13 residues. The CDR3 reads CASKSGAGETQYF. In DNA form, the CDR3 reads TGTGCCAGCAAAAGTGGGGCGGGGGAGACCCAGTACTTC.

This clone was observed once. V is TRBV28 and J is TRBJ1-4; the D gene is possibly TRBD1 (6 bases). The CDR3 length is 15 residues. Trimming took 4 bases from V and 4 from J, leaving 13 bases between them. Germline CDR1 and CDR2: MDHEN and SYDVKM. The CDR3 DNA reads TGTGCCAGCAGTTCACCAGGGGTCCTTAATGAAAAACTGTTTTTT. Its translation: CASSSPGVLNEKLFF.

The chain carries TRBV20-1 and TRBJ1-5; a possible D gene is TRBD1 (5 bases). The length of the CDR3 is 15 residues. Germline values: CDR1 DFQATT, CDR2 SNEGSKA (reference sequence). Trimming shortened V by 3 bases and J by 2 bases, and 14 bases separated the two germline ends. The CDR3 loop is CSASRGSPGNQPQHF. The CDR3 coding sequence is TGCAGTGCTAGTCGGGGGTCCCCTGGCAATCAGCCCCAGCATTTT.

The rearrangement uses TRBV27 and TRBJ2-3; tentative D call: TRBD1 (6 bases). The CDR3 totals 15 residues. The germline V gene has CDR1 MNHEY and CDR2 SMNVEV (reference sequence). V gave up 2 bases and J gave up 4 bases, with 13 bases separating them. The CDR3, as DNA: TGTGCCAGCAGTTTAACCCACAGGGTCCCAGATACGCAGTATTTT. Translating it yields CASSLTHRVPDTQYF.

The rearrangement links TRBV30 to TRBJ2-1; TRBD2 matches at 11 bases. CDR1 and CDR2 from the germline V gene are GTSNPN and SVGIG (reference sequence). Trimming took 3 bases from V and 12 from J; bases not matched to a gene: 13. The length of the CDR3 is 15 residues. CDR3 sequence (DNA): TGTGCCTGGAGCTTAGCGGGAGGGCGTAATGTATGGCAGTTCTTC. Translated: CAWSLAGGRNVWQFF.

There are a few counts of this clone. The chain is built from TRBV19 and TRBJ2-7; 7 nucleotides match TRBD1. With V trimmed by 1 base and J by 4 bases, 7 bases remained unmatched. Germline CDR1 reads LNHDA; CDR2 reads SQIVND (reference sequence). The CDR3 extends over 15 amino acids. CDR3 nucleotide sequence: TGTGCCAGTAGTATAGGGGACAGAGCTGGGTACGAGCAGTACTTC. This translates into CASSIGDRAGYEQYF.

The J gene is TRBJ2-7, the V gene TRBV5-1; 8 positions match TRBD1. CDR3 length: 12 residues. Per germline, CDR1 SGHRS and CDR2 YFSETQ. The ends lost 7 bases at V and 2 bases at J; junction bases unmatched: 2. The CDR3 bases are TGCGCCAGCGGACAGGGCCCCTACGAGCAGTACTTC. Amino acids: CASGQGPYEQYF.

The V call is TRBV28, the J call TRBJ2-2, with D maybe TRBD2 (6 bases). Germline V gene data show CDR1 as MDHEN and CDR2 as SYDVKM. The CDR3 is 15 amino acids. V was shortened by 3 bases and J by 6 bases, with 14 bases between the two germline ends. This chain's CDR3 is CASSFPPGGPGELFF. As DNA, the CDR3 is TGTGCCAGCAGTTTCCCCCCCGGGGGACCCGGGGAGCTGTTTTTT.

The chain couples TRBV7-9 to TRBJ1-1; D might be TRBD1 (5 bases). Between the trimmed V and J ends, which lost 3 bases and 1 base, there was a span of 12 bases. Germline V gives CDR1 SEHNR, CDR2 FQNEAQ (reference sequence). The CDR3 length is 15 residues. The CDR3 region is CASSFPLTGNTEAFF. Written as DNA, the CDR3 is TGTGCCAGCAGCTTTCCCCTAACAGGGAACACTGAAGCTTTCTTT.

This chain's CDR3 is CASSVEARLGGYGYTF. The CDR3 DNA reads TGTGCCAGCAGCGTGGAAGCTCGGCTGGGGGGCTATGGCTACACCTTC. The chain has TRBV9 and TRBJ1-2, with D maybe TRBD1 (5 bases). The CDR3 has 16 amino acids. Germline CDR1 and CDR2: SGDLS and YYNGEE. Trimming cost V 2 bases and J 4 bases, with 18 bases left between them.

V gene TRBV28 combines with J gene TRBJ2-5; 7 positions agree with TRBD2. J lost 3 bases, V lost 2 bases, and 6 bases had no gene match. Per the germline V gene, CDR1 is MDHEN and CDR2 is SYDVKM. The CDR3 covers 15 residues. The CDR3 sequence is CASSLIGAGKETQYF. CDR3 bases: TGTGCCAGCAGTTTAATCGGAGCGGGGAAAGAGACCCAGTACTTC.

The sample holds one count of this clone. The chain carries TRBV19 and TRBJ2-1, with 12 bases aligning to TRBD2. This CDR3 region has 15 residues. Germline CDR1 LNHDA, CDR2 SQIVND (reference sequence). V trimming: 5 bases; J trimming: 4 bases; junction bases outside the gene matches: 3. The CDR3 here is CASSQGLAGYNEQFF. The DNA for the CDR3 is TGTGCCAGTAGTCAAGGACTAGCGGGGTACAATGAGCAGTTCTTC.

The sample holds one count of this clone. This rearrangement joins TRBV29-1 to TRBJ2-3; D perhaps matches TRBD2 (5 bases). The germline V gene encodes CDR1 SQVTM and CDR2 ANQGSEA. V was pared by 4 bases and J by 4 bases, with 9 bases between. The CDR3 consists of 12 residues. The CDR3 region has the DNA TGCAGCGTTGGACGGGAAGCAGATACGCAGTATTTT. This sequence encodes CSVGREADTQYF.

The chain carries TRBV3-1 (or the pseudogene TRBV3-2) and TRBJ2-1; 8 bases map to TRBD2. This CDR3 is 15 amino acids long. The germline gives CDR1 LGHDT, CDR2 YNNKEL (reference sequence). After removal of 0 bases from V and 6 bases from J, the junction contained 4 bases not matched to a gene. CDR3 nucleotide sequence: TGTGCCAGCAGCCAAGATTTTCGGGGGGGCAATGAGCAGTTCTTC. Translated: CASSQDFRGGNEQFF.

The genes are TRBV2 and TRBJ2-3, with 8 bases matching TRBD1. V shed 5 bases, J shed 5 bases, and the junction held 9 bases outside the gene matches. Looked up from germline, CDR1 is SNHLY and CDR2 is FYNNEI. CDR3 length: 15 amino acids. CDR3 region: CASSRGQGGGDTQYF. The CDR3 DNA reads as TGTGCCAGCAGTCGAGGACAGGGCGGAGGAGATACGCAGTATTTT.

In nucleotides, the CDR3 is TGTGCCACCAGGGACAGGGGGCGAATGAAGGCCGGGGAGCTGTTTTTT. This encodes CATRDRGRMKAGELFF. The chain employs TRBV28 and TRBJ2-2; 12 nucleotides line up with TRBD1. J lost 6 bases, V lost 10 bases, and 12 bases had no gene match. This CDR3 is 16 amino acids long. CDR1 and CDR2 (germline): MDHEN, SYDVKM.

This clone was counted once. V usage is TRBV5-1 and J usage is TRBJ1-1; D remains unclear. This CDR3 contains 13 residues. Germline V gives CDR1 SGHRS, CDR2 YFSETQ. V was pared by 0 bases and J by 5 bases, with 8 bases between. The CDR3 loop reads CASSLELSTEAFF. The CDR3 DNA is TGCGCCAGCAGCTTGGAACTTTCTACTGAAGCTTTCTTT. Complete variable domain (other parts from reference TRBV5-1 and TRBJ1-1): KAGVTQTPRYLIKTRGQQVTLSCSPISGHRSVSWYQQTPGQGLQFLFEYFSETQRNKGNFPGRFSGRQFSNSRSEMNVSTLELGDSALYLCASSLELSTEAFFGQGTRLTVV.

The chain couples TRBV2 to TRBJ2-1; 10 positions agree with TRBD1. V dropped 7 bases and J dropped 5; count of bases not matched to a gene: 8. Germline CDR1 SNHLY, CDR2 FYNNEI. There are 15 residues in the CDR3. The DNA for the CDR3 is TGTGCCAGCAATATCCCCGGGACAGGGGACAATGAGCAGTTCTTC. Protein: CASNIPGTGDNEQFF.

This clone was observed a single time. The chain couples TRBV7-7 to TRBJ2-3; weak D call: TRBD2 (6 bases). The CDR3 runs 13 residues. Germline V lookup: CDR1 SSHAT, CDR2 FNYEAQ (reference sequence). V lost 3 bases to trimming and J lost 9 bases, with 13 bases between them. The CDR3 region is CASSFLDGSTQYF. CDR3 DNA sequence: TGTGCCAGCAGCTTCTTAGACGGGAGCACGCAGTATTTT. Drawing the rest from reference TRBV7-7 and TRBJ2-3, the complete variable domain is GAGVSQSPRYKVTKRGQDVTLRCDPISSHATLYWYQQALGQGPEFLTYFNYEAQPDKSGLPSDRFSAERPEGSISTLTIQRTEQRDSAMYRCASSFLDGSTQYFGPGTRLTVL.

V gene TRBV30 combines with J gene TRBJ2-7; 9 nucleotides align to TRBD1. The CDR3 is 13 amino acids. V shed 6 bases and J 7 bases; nucleotides not matched to a gene: 10. The germline CDR1 and CDR2 sequences are GTSNPN and SVGIG (reference sequence). The CDR3 here is CACRTGATREQYF. CDR3 nucleotide sequence: TGTGCCTGCAGGACAGGGGCCACCCGGGAGCAGTACTTC.

The gene calls are TRBV28 and TRBJ2-5; TRBD1 aligns across 7 bases. The length of the CDR3 is 13 residues. Germline V gene sequence: CDR1 MDHEN, CDR2 SYDVKM. Trimming cost V 6 bases and J 3 bases; bases outside gene matches: 4. CDR3 coding DNA: TGTGCCAGCAGATTGGGACAGAAAGAGACCCAGTACTTC. It yields the protein CASRLGQKETQYF.

This clone was observed a single time. The chain combines TRBV11-2 with TRBJ2-1; 7 positions agree with TRBD1. Germline-derived CDR1 and CDR2 are SGHAT and FQNNGV. V was pared by 4 bases and J by 0 bases, with 6 bases of the junction left unmatched. The CDR3 loop spans 16 amino acids. The CDR3 coding sequence is TGTGCCAGCAGCTGGGCCAGGGGGAGCTCCTACAATGAGCAGTTCTTC. Encoded protein: CASSWARGSSYNEQFF.

The chain employs TRBV19 and TRBJ1-2; tentative D call: TRBD1 (6 bases). The V end lost 1 base, the J end lost 0 bases, and 21 bases lay between the germline ends. CDR1 LNHDA and CDR2 SQIVND come from the germline V gene (reference sequence). The CDR3 totals 19 residues. The CDR3 DNA follows: TGTGCCAGTAGTATAGTGGTGCGGACAGAGATCTCAGCTAACTATGGCTACACCTTC. Its translation: CASSIVVRTEISANYGYTF.

The V call is TRBV4-1, the J call TRBJ2-1; no definite D call. V was shortened by 0 bases and J by 2 bases, with 8 bases between the two germline ends. The germline CDR1 and CDR2 sequences are MGHRA and YSYEKL. CDR3 length equals 15 residues. CDR3 coding DNA: TGCGCCAGCAGCCAAGACATACAGCCCTACAATGAGCAGTTCTTC. It specifies CASSQDIQPYNEQFF.

A word on this clone: Other DNA sequences in this sample translate to the same CDR3. The rearrangement uses TRBV7-9 and TRBJ2-2; D might be TRBD1 (7 bases). Deletions cut 1 base from V and 4 bases from J, with 10 bases between. CDR3 length: 15 amino acids. Germline lookup yields CDR1 SEHNR and CDR2 FQNEAQ (reference sequence). In nucleotides, the CDR3 is TGTGCCAGCAGCTTAGGACAGGGAGGCACCGGGGAGCTGTTTTTT. Protein: CASSLGQGGTGELFF.

The rearrangement uses TRBV28 and TRBJ2-1; 13 positions agree with TRBD2. V trimming: 4 bases; J trimming: 1 base; junction bases outside the gene matches: 10. The CDR3 spans 19 residues. Germline-derived CDR1 and CDR2 are MDHEN and SYDVKM. CDR3 sequence: CASSSLAGGPGESYNEQFF. CDR3 sequence (DNA): TGTGCCAGCAGTTCACTAGCGGGAGGGCCCGGTGAGTCCTACAATGAGCAGTTCTTC.

This clone has a handful of counts. This rearrangement joins TRBV28 to TRBJ1-1, with 8 bases that match TRBD1. The CDR3 consists of 14 residues. The V segment lost 9 bases and the J segment 0 bases; nucleotides outside the gene matches: 6. The V gene's germline CDR1 is MDHEN and CDR2 SYDVKM. The CDR3 region has the DNA TGTGCCAGTAGTACACAGGGGGTGAACACTGAAGCTTTCTTT. It codes for CASSTQGVNTEAFF.

The V gene is TRBV28, the J gene TRBJ2-1, with 7 bases matching TRBD2. V shed 8 bases, J shed 1 base, and the junction held 8 bases outside the gene matches. The CDR3 has 15 amino acids. The germline CDR1 and CDR2 sequences are MDHEN and SYDVKM. The DNA for the CDR3 is TGTGCCAGCTTCCGCCGGGGGGAGTCCTACAATGAGCAGTTCTTC. It codes for CASFRRGESYNEQFF.

The chain is built from TRBV4-2 and TRBJ1-5, with D uncertain. The V and J ends lost 0 bases and 0 bases respectively, with 9 bases between them. CDR3 length: 16 residues. The germline gives CDR1 LGHNA, CDR2 YNFKEQ. The CDR3 DNA reads as TGTGCCAGCAGCCAAGAGTCCGGGGTTAGCAATCAGCCCCAGCATTTT. Its translation: CASSQESGVSNQPQHF.

This clone was observed a single time. This sequence joins TRBV10-3 and TRBJ2-5; D perhaps matches TRBD1 (5 bases). Germline V gene sequence: CDR1 ENHRY, CDR2 SYGVKD. The CDR3 has 14 residues. V gave up 0 bases and J gave up 7 bases, with 12 bases separating them. The CDR3 DNA reads as TGTGCCATCAGTGAGTCGTCAGGGTCGGCGACCCAGTACTTC. Its protein is CAISESSGSATQYF.

The J gene is TRBJ1-5, the V gene TRBV7-8, with a possible D match to TRBD1 (6 bases). This CDR3 comprises 17 residues. V was cut by 5 bases and J by 0 bases, with 17 bases left in between. CDR1 is SGHVS, CDR2 FQNEAQ, per germline. CDR3 in DNA: TGTGCCAGCAGCCCCCAACGTGGGGGCATTAGCAATCAGCCCCAGCATTTT. This translates into CASSPQRGGISNQPQHF.